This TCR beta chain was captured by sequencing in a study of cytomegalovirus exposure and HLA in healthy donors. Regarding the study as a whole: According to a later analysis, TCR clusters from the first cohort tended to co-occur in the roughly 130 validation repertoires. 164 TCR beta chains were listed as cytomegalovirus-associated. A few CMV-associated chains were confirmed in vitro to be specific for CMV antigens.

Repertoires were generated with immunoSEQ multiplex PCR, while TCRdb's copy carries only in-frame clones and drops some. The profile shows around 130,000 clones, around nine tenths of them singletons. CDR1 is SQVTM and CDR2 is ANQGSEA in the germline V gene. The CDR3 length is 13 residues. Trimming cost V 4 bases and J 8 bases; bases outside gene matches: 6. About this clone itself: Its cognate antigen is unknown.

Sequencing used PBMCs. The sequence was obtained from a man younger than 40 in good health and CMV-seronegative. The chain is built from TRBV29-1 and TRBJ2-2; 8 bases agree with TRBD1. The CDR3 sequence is CSVGGQGTGELFF. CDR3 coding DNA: TGCAGCGTTGGTGGACAGGGCACAGGGGAGCTGTTTTTT.